The clone carrying this T cell receptor (beta chain) has a count of ten or more. These data belong to a study of T-cell memory formation after mild COVID-19. The V gene lost 5 bases and the J gene lost 4 bases, with 18 bases spanning the gap. The germline V gene has CDR1 MNHEY and CDR2 SMNVEV (reference sequence). The CDR3 has 16 residues. Each CDR3 protein is one row after TCRdb ran MiXCR on the 5' RACE reads. This sample has 90,000 to 120,000 distinct CDR3 sequences, with about 15% found just once. The receptor was derived from a man aged 18 to 29 who had mild COVID-19 (a few samples of this study predate the infection). Cell type and time point are not known. The V call is TRBV27, the J call TRBJ2-1, with D tentatively TRBD2 (6 bases). The material sequenced was PBMCs or a T cell subset sorted from them (not recorded which). The CDR3 protein is CASSPLTSSFYNEQFF. CDR3 DNA: TGTGCCAGCAGTCCCCTTACTAGCAGCTTTTACAATGAGCAGTTCTTC.